The 7 T cell receptor beta chains reported below all come from one sample, sequenced in a study of molecular identifiers for immune sequencing clone quantification. TCRdb reanalysed the PCR reads using MiXCR and keeps one entry per CDR3 protein. Of about 640,000 distinct CDR3 sequences detected, approximately 20% appear once; the ten largest clones hold around 0.86%. Sequencing used naive CD8+ T cells from blood, with Jurkat cell RNA spiked in. The subset denotes: FACS-sorted CD8+CD4-CCR7+CD45RA+ naive T cells. Receptors originate from a human donor in good health. Some libraries in this study had Jurkat cell RNA spiked in.

This clonotype was counted many times. The chain uses TRBV30 and TRBJ2-5, with 7 bases lining up with TRBD2. Germline V gene data show CDR1 as GTSNPN and CDR2 as SVGIG (reference sequence). The CDR3 extends over 14 amino acids. V lost 3 bases, J lost 2 bases, and 6 bases stayed unmatched. The CDR3 DNA reads as TGTGCCTGGAGCTTGACTAGCCCTCAAGAGACCCAGTACTTC. This translates into CAWSLTSPQETQYF.

V gene TRBV12-3 or TRBV12-4 combines with J gene TRBJ1-3, with 11 bases matching TRBD1. CDR3 length: 19 amino acids. Germline trimming cut 5 bases from V and 1 base from J; bases unmatched to any gene: 13. CDR3 sequence (DNA): TGTGCCAGCAGTACAACCACCCCGGACAGGGGGCATTCTGGAAACACCATATATTTT. This sequence encodes CASSTTTPDRGHSGNTIYF.

V and J are TRBV9 and TRBJ2-1, with 9 positions matching TRBD2. This CDR3 is 17 amino acids long. The germline V gene has CDR1 SGDLS and CDR2 YYNGEE. J was trimmed by 4 bases and V by 3 bases; bases with no gene match: 11. CDR3 residues: CASSGSSGSRGYNEQFF. The CDR3 nucleotides are TGTGCCAGCAGCGGTAGTAGCGGGAGTAGGGGTTACAATGAGCAGTTCTTC.

Details on this clonotype: As the CDR3 is not closed by the conserved phenylalanine or tryptophan, this likely results from a read error. Because the CDR3's place on the DNA is in doubt, the DNA is left out and the CDR3 is given as listed by TCRdb. The V call is TRBV28, the J call TRBJ2-7; the listed D gene, TRBD1, was not tested against the DNA. The CDR3 has 14 amino acids, counting both end residues. CDR1 MDHEN and CDR2 SYDVKM come from the germline V gene. The CDR3 sequence is CASSFSGTAYERYL.

V is TRBV12-5 and J is TRBJ2-5; 7 positions match TRBD2. V shed 1 base and J 5 bases; nucleotides not matched to a gene: 7. The CDR3 sequence is 15 residues long. CDR1 and CDR2 (germline): LGHNT, FRNRAP. CDR3 nucleotides: TGTGCTAGTGGTTTGGGGGGGGAGGGCCCGGAGACCCAGTACTTC. Translated: CASGLGGEGPETQYF.

V gene TRBV19 combines with J gene TRBJ1-5; D unresolved. The V end lost 1 base, the J end lost 0 bases, and 13 bases lay between the germline ends. Germline V gene data show CDR1 as LNHDA and CDR2 as SQIVND (reference sequence). There are 17 residues in the CDR3. CDR3 loop: CASSIVLGRFSNQPQHF. CDR3 bases: TGTGCCAGTAGTATAGTTTTGGGGAGGTTTAGCAATCAGCCCCAGCATTTT. Variable domain in full (rest from reference TRBV19 and TRBJ1-5): DGGITQSPKYLFRKEGQNVTLSCEQNLNHDAMYWYRQDPGQGLRLIYYSQIVNDFQKGDIAEGYSVSREKKESFPLTVTSAQKNPTAFYLCASSIVLGRFSNQPQHFGDGTRLSIL.

At least ten counts were recorded for this clonotype. The chain couples TRBV29-1 to TRBJ2-2; 7 bases fit TRBD1. Germline V CDR1 and CDR2: SQVTM, ANQGSEA. V lost 6 bases, J lost 0 bases, and 4 bases stayed unmatched. The CDR3 length is 14 residues. This CDR3 is CSVPQGANTGELFF. CDR3 DNA sequence: TGCAGCGTACCCCAGGGGGCGAACACCGGGGAGCTGTTTTTT.